The 27 T cell receptor beta chains below were found in one sample sequenced in a study of cytomegalovirus exposure and HLA in healthy donors. The study ran its PCR with 60 Vbeta and 13 Jbeta primers. Method: immunoSEQ multiplex PCR; TCRdb's copy keeps in-frame clones and lacks some. Found here are tens of thousands of clones; the top ten clones hold approximately 4.3%. The sample taken for sequencing was PBMCs. These TCRs come from a male donor in good health and CMV-seronegative.

J is TRBJ1-2 and V is TRBV2, with D unresolved. Germline assignment: CDR1 SNHLY and CDR2 FYNNEI. The CDR3 is 14 residues long. V lost 5 bases and J 7 bases, leaving 17 bases between the germline ends. In nucleotides, the CDR3 is TGTGCCAGCAGTCTCAGAAGTGCGGGTACTGGCTACACCTTC. Amino acid sequence: CASSLRSAGTGYTF.

The genes are TRBV28 and TRBJ1-1, with 7 bases identical to TRBD1. Trimming cost V 3 bases and J 1 base; bases outside gene matches: 8. The CDR3 consists of 16 residues. CDR1 is MDHEN and CDR2 is SYDVKM in the germline V gene. The CDR3 protein is CASSFQSAGGNTEAFF. The CDR3 DNA reads as TGTGCCAGCAGTTTCCAATCCGCAGGGGGGAACACTGAAGCTTTCTTT.

This chain connects TRBV9 to TRBJ2-3; D possibly corresponds to TRBD1 (7 bases). Trimming removed 2 bases from V and 7 bases from J, with 11 bases in between. Germline loops: CDR1 SGDLS, CDR2 YYNGEE. CDR3 length: 13 amino acids. DNA of the CDR3: TGTGCCAGCAGCGTCAGGGGGGCGAATACGCAGTATTTT. Amino acid sequence: CASSVRGANTQYF.

The chain couples TRBV2 to TRBJ1-2; 9 positions match TRBD1. This CDR3 is 16 amino acids long. The V and J ends lost 5 bases and 5 bases, in that order; junction bases with no gene match: 12. Germline V gene lookup returns CDR1 SNHLY and CDR2 FYNNEI. The DNA of the CDR3 is TGTGCCAGCAGTTTCCGGGACAGGGACCTTCATTATGGCTACACCTTC. It is translated as CASSFRDRDLHYGYTF.

V and J are TRBV6-5 and TRBJ2-7, with D possibly matching TRBD2 (6 bases). The CDR3 totals 14 residues. Trimming took off 6 bases at V and 2 bases at J, with 14 bases between the two ends. The germline V gene has CDR1 MNHEY and CDR2 SVGAGI. The CDR3 DNA sequence: TGTGCCAGCAGCCCTACTAGCTACGCCTACGAGCAGTACTTC. Translating it yields CASSPTSYAYEQYF.

The V call is TRBV5-6, the J call TRBJ2-5; TRBD2 might be the D (6 bases). CDR1 and CDR2 from the germline V gene are SGHDT and YYEEEE. The CDR3 covers 15 residues. The V and J ends lost 6 bases and 1 base respectively, with 16 bases between them. In DNA form, the CDR3 reads TGTGCCAGCATCCCCCGGGGGACCAGCCAAGAGACCCAGTACTTC. It encodes CASIPRGTSQETQYF.

V is TRBV11-2 and J is TRBJ1-5, with D unresolved. CDR1 is SGHAT, CDR2 FQNNGV, per germline. Trimming pared 0 bases from V and 4 bases from J, leaving 13 bases between. There are 16 residues in the CDR3. The CDR3 sequence is CASSLDARRPNQPQHF. The DNA for the CDR3 is TGTGCCAGCAGCTTAGATGCCAGGCGACCTAATCAGCCCCAGCATTTT.

V gene TRBV7-3 combines with J gene TRBJ2-2, with D possibly matching TRBD2 (6 bases). Germline CDR1 reads SGHTA; CDR2 reads FQGTGA. This CDR3 spans 15 amino acids. Between the trimmed V and J ends, which lost 2 bases and 6 bases, there was a span of 13 bases. Here the CDR3 DNA reads TGTGCCAGCAGCTTAGTCGGGGGTAAAGCCGGGGAGCTGTTTTTT. Residues: CASSLVGGKAGELFF.

V and J are TRBV18 and TRBJ1-1; D call uncertain. The CDR3 totals 13 residues. Germline values: CDR1 KGHSH, CDR2 LQKENI. V lost 2 bases to trimming and J lost 0 bases, with 4 bases between them. The CDR3 region has the DNA TGTGCCAGCTCACCAACAGTGAACACTGAAGCTTTCTTT. This sequence encodes CASSPTVNTEAFF.

This chain connects TRBV30 to TRBJ2-3; D remains ambiguous. V lost 0 bases and J lost 3, with 13 bases in between. Germline V gene lookup returns CDR1 GTSNPN and CDR2 SVGIG (reference sequence). The CDR3 spans 15 residues. CDR3 region: CAWSVGRMVTDTQYF. CDR3 sequence (DNA): TGTGCCTGGAGTGTAGGCAGGATGGTGACAGATACGCAGTATTTT.

The V and J genes are TRBV15 and TRBJ1-4, with 7 bases matching TRBD1. The CDR3 covers 16 residues. Germline trimming cut 0 bases from V and 0 bases from J; bases unmatched to any gene: 1. Germline V gives CDR1 LNHNV, CDR2 YYDKDF (reference sequence). DNA of the CDR3: TGTGCCACCAGCAGAGATGGGACAGCAACTAATGAAAAACTGTTTTTT. It codes for CATSRDGTATNEKLFF.

Remarks on this clone: Other DNA variants within this sample encode the same CDR3. This chain joins TRBV19 and TRBJ1-2, with a weak D call TRBD1 (6 bases). CDR3 length equals 15 residues. Germline loops: CDR1 LNHDA, CDR2 SQIVND (reference sequence). Trimming stripped 5 bases from V and 8 bases from J, with 21 bases between. CDR3: CASSPTGGRSYGYTF. In DNA form, the CDR3 reads TGTGCCAGTAGTCCTACGGGGGGGCGAAGCTACGGCTACACCTTC.

Remarks on this clone: The junction does not match germline at one end; this may be a read error. The V gene is TRBV18, the J gene TRBJ1-1; 7 bases line up with TRBD1. The CDR3 totals 14 residues. CDR1 is KGHSH and CDR2 is LQKENI in the germline V gene. The CDR3 here is CASSPDRVVTEDFF. CDR3 sequence (DNA): TGTGCCAGCTCACCCGACAGGGTGGTTACTGAAGATTTCTTT.

The chain combines TRBV6-1 with TRBJ2-5; D is possibly TRBD1 (5 bases). This CDR3 contains 11 residues. Germline lookup yields CDR1 MNHNS and CDR2 SASEGT. V gave up 6 bases and J gave up 4 bases, with 6 bases separating them. CDR3 in amino acids: CASRQGETQYF. The CDR3 nucleotides read TGTGCCAGCAGGCAGGGAGAGACCCAGTACTTC.

This chain's CDR3 is CAWGGPTSGETQYF. The CDR3 coding sequence is TGTGCCTGGGGGGGCCCGACCAGTGGAGAGACCCAGTACTTC. This chain links TRBV30 with TRBJ2-5, with a weak D call TRBD1 (6 bases). The CDR3 loop spans 14 amino acids. The ends were cut back, 5 bases at V and 4 bases at J, with 17 bases in the middle. Germline V gene data show CDR1 as GTSNPN and CDR2 as SVGIG (reference sequence).

This sequence joins TRBV13 and TRBJ2-5; a possible D gene is TRBD1 (6 bases). V lost 1 base and J lost 5, with 11 bases in between. Looked up from germline, CDR1 is PRHDT and CDR2 is FYEKMQ (reference sequence). CDR3 length: 14 amino acids. The CDR3 loop is CASSLDTGRETQYF. CDR3 in DNA: TGTGCCAGCAGCTTAGATACAGGGCGGGAGACCCAGTACTTC.

The V call is TRBV7-2, the J call TRBJ2-3, with 10 nucleotides matching TRBD1. This CDR3 has 15 amino acids. The germline gives CDR1 SGHTA, CDR2 FQGNSA. Unmatched junction bases numbered 7, after V lost 6 bases and J lost 4 bases. CDR3 sequence (DNA): TGTGCCAGCAGTCCGGGACAGGGGTTATCAGATACGCAGTATTTT. Residues: CASSPGQGLSDTQYF.

The rearrangement links TRBV2 to TRBJ2-7, with D perhaps matching TRBD2 (6 bases). Germline-derived CDR1 and CDR2 are SNHLY and FYNNEI. The germline V and J ends were trimmed by 6 bases and 0 bases, with 15 bases remaining between them. This CDR3 contains 15 residues. The CDR3 loop reads CASRRGDSNSYEQYF. The CDR3 nucleotides are TGTGCCAGCAGACGAGGGGACTCGAACTCCTACGAGCAGTACTTC.

The chain is built from TRBV9 and TRBJ1-1; D possibly corresponds to TRBD1 (6 bases). Germline V gene sequence: CDR1 SGDLS, CDR2 YYNGEE. With 4 bases removed from V and 3 bases from J, the gap between germline ends came to 16 bases. CDR3 length equals 15 residues. The CDR3 region has the DNA TGTGCCAGCAGCCCGGGGGGGCGGGGCCACACTGAAGCTTTCTTT. Encoded protein: CASSPGGRGHTEAFF.

The rearrangement joins TRBV6-1 to TRBJ1-3; D is unresolved. Germline lookup yields CDR1 MNHNS and CDR2 SASEGT. V gave up 6 bases and J gave up 3 bases, with 6 bases separating them. The CDR3 consists of 12 residues. DNA for the CDR3: TGTGCCAGCAGATCGGGTGGAAACACCATATATTTT. Its protein product is CASRSGGNTIYF.

With respect to this clone: Relative to the germline gene, one junction end is altered; a read error may explain this. The J gene is TRBJ1-1, the V gene TRBV6-1, with 9 bases fitting TRBD1. The CDR3 runs 15 residues. The germline gives CDR1 MNHNS, CDR2 SASEGT. CDR3: CAGSDGTGSWTEAFF. The CDR3 DNA reads as TGTGCCGGCAGCGACGGGACAGGGTCCTGGACTGAAGCTTTCTTT.

V is TRBV5-1 and J is TRBJ1-3; D not resolved. Germline CDR1 is SGHRS and CDR2 is YFSETQ. V dropped 4 bases and J dropped 4 bases, with 12 bases sitting between them. The CDR3 loop spans 14 amino acids. CDR3 nucleotide sequence: TGCGCCAGCAGCCCGGGTGGTGGCGGAAACACCATATATTTT. Translating it yields CASSPGGGGNTIYF.

The chain links TRBV5-1 to TRBJ1-1; possibly TRBD1 for D (5 bases). V lost 0 bases and J lost 3, with 9 bases in between. CDR3 length: 14 amino acids. CDR1 is SGHRS, CDR2 YFSETQ, per germline. The CDR3 region is CASSLETVYTEAFF. The CDR3 DNA reads as TGCGCCAGCAGCTTGGAGACAGTTTACACTGAAGCTTTCTTT.

The CDR3 here is CASSRQGETQYF. The CDR3 coding sequence is TGTGCCAGCAGCCGGCAGGGGGAGACCCAGTACTTC. The rearrangement links TRBV11-3 to TRBJ2-5, with a tentative D call TRBD1 (6 bases). The germline gives CDR1 SGHNT, CDR2 YENEEA. V was cut by 5 bases and J by 5 bases, with 9 bases left in between. The CDR3 sequence is 12 residues long.

The chain links TRBV29-1 to TRBJ2-3; D is possibly TRBD2 (6 bases). Trimming removed 3 bases from V and 4 bases from J, with 20 bases in between. CDR1 is SQVTM and CDR2 is ANQGSEA in the germline V gene. CDR3 size: 16 residues. The CDR3 DNA reads TGCAGCGTTGAGGTTAGCGGAGTATCAAGGGCAGATACGCAGTATTTT. As protein: CSVEVSGVSRADTQYF.

V usage is TRBV2 and J usage is TRBJ1-2; 12 positions match TRBD1. V dropped 6 bases and J dropped 7; count of bases not matched to a gene: 9. CDR1 is SNHLY and CDR2 is FYNNEI in the germline V gene. The CDR3 is made up of 15 amino acids. CDR3 sequence reads: CASRGPGQGALGYTF. The CDR3 region has the DNA TGTGCCAGCAGGGGACCGGGACAGGGGGCACTTGGCTACACCTTC. Complete variable domain (other parts from reference TRBV2 and TRBJ1-2): EPEVTQTPSHQVTQMGQEVILRCVPISNHLYFYWYRQILGQKVEFLVSFYNNEISEKSEIFDDQFSVERPDGSNFTLKIRSTKLEDSAMYFCASRGPGQGALGYTFGSGTRLTVV.

The chain couples TRBV28 to TRBJ1-2, with 8 bases that match TRBD1. CDR1 and CDR2 from the germline V gene are MDHEN and SYDVKM. CDR3 size: 16 residues. Trimming at V came to 6 bases and at J to 2 bases, leaving 11 bases not matched to a gene. The CDR3 region is CASSPTGAPRNYGYTF. The CDR3 nucleotides are TGTGCCAGCAGCCCGACAGGGGCCCCAAGGAACTATGGCTACACCTTC.